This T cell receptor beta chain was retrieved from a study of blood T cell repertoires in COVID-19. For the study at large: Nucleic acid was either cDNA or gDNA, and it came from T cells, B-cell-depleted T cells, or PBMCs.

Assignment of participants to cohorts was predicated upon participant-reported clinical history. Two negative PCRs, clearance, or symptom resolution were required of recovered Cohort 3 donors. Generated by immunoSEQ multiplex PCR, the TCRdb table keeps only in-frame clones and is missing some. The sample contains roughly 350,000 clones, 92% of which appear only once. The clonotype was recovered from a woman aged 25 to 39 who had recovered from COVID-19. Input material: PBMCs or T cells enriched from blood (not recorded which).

The CDR3 DNA reads as TGTGCCAGCAGCCAAGATTCGGACATATACACTGAAGCTTTCTTT. It is translated as CASSQDSDIYTEAFF. The chain is built from TRBV3-1 (or the pseudogene TRBV3-2) and TRBJ1-1, with a possible D match to TRBD1 (5 bases). Germline CDR1 is LGHDT and CDR2 is YNNKEL (reference sequence). The CDR3 runs 15 residues. Trimming cost V 0 bases and J 3 bases, with 11 bases left between them.